The 6 T cell receptor beta chains below all came from one sample that was sequenced in a study of shared clonotypes between healthy human individuals. The method was immunoSEQ multiplex PCR; TCRdb's version includes in-frame clones alone and lacks a portion of them. The data show 850,000 to 1,200,000 clones, with 75% seen just once and nearly 1.5% held by the top ten. Sequencing input: memory CD4+ T cells sorted from blood. As to subset: CD45RA-negative fraction. All receptors come from a man between 18 and 29 years old in good health.

V usage is TRBV10-1 and J usage is TRBJ1-1; D unresolved. This CDR3 is built from 11 residues. V lost 0 bases, J lost 7 bases, and 3 bases lay in between. Germline lookup yields CDR1 WNHNN and CDR2 SYGVQD (reference sequence). Written as DNA, the CDR3 is TGCGCCAGCAGTGAGTCGGGTGAAGCTTTCTTT. This gives the protein CASSESGEAFF.

A note on this clone: It may be a read error: a sequence one base away is much more abundant. The chain has TRBV19 and TRBJ1-5; D might be TRBD1 (5 bases). This CDR3 is built from 15 residues. The V end lost 1 base, the J end lost 0 bases, and 7 bases lay between the germline ends. The V gene's germline CDR1 is LNHDA and CDR2 SQIVND (reference sequence). CDR3 DNA: TGTGCCAGTAGTATAGGACAGAATAGCAATCAGCCCCAGCATTTT. Encoded protein: CASSIGQNSNQPQHF.

There are many counts of this clone. The sample holds other DNA sequences that translate to the same CDR3. The rearrangement links TRBV30 to TRBJ1-3; D is ambiguous. The ends were cut back, 4 bases at V and 2 bases at J, with 9 bases in the middle. The germline gives CDR1 GTSNPN, CDR2 SVGIG (reference sequence). The CDR3 runs to 13 residues. The CDR3: CAWNTGTGNTIYF. The CDR3 DNA follows: TGTGCCTGGAACACGGGGACTGGAAACACCATATATTTT.

As for this clone: The junction differs from germline at one of its ends, possibly a read error. The V gene is TRBV14, the J gene TRBJ2-3, with 7 bases that match TRBD2. The CDR3 contains 13 residues. In germline, CDR1 is SGHDN, CDR2 FVKESK. CDR3 protein: CASSQGGSGRGQF. In DNA, the CDR3 is TGTGCCAGCAGCCAAGGCGGTAGCGGGCGGGGTCAGTTT.

The chain recombines TRBV7-8 with TRBJ1-1; tentatively, D is TRBD1 (5 bases). Trimming took 3 bases from V and 0 from J, leaving 8 bases between them. This CDR3 has 14 residues. The germline V gene encodes CDR1 SGHVS and CDR2 FQNEAQ. The CDR3 region is CASSFRGLNTEAFF. In nucleotides, the CDR3 is TGTGCCAGCAGCTTCCGGGGACTGAACACTGAAGCTTTCTTT.

Notes on this clone: Other DNA sequences in this specimen translate into the identical CDR3. The genes are TRBV5-1 and TRBJ2-7; 7 positions agree with TRBD1. The V segment lost 0 bases and the J segment 2 bases; nucleotides outside the gene matches: 2. Germline V gene data show CDR1 as SGHRS and CDR2 as YFSETQ. This CDR3 spans 14 amino acids. The CDR3 DNA reads as TGCGCCAGCAGCTTGGCCGGGACAGCCTACGAGCAGTACTTC. Protein product: CASSLAGTAYEQYF. The complete variable domain, with remaining parts taken from reference TRBV5-1 and TRBJ2-7, reads KAGVTQTPRYLIKTRGQQVTLSCSPISGHRSVSWYQQTPGQGLQFLFEYFSETQRNKGNFPGRFSGRQFSNSRSEMNVSTLELGDSALYLCASSLAGTAYEQYFGPGTRLTVT.